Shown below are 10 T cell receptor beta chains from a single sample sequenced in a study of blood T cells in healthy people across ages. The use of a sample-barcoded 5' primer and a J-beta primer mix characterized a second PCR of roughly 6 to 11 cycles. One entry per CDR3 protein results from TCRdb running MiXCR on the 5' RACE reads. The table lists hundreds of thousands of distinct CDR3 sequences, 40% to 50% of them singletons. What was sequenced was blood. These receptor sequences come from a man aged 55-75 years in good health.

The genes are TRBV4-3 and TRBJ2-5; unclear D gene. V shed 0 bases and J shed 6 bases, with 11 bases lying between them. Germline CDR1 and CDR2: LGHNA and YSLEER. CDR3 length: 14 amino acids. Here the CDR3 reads CASSQERTEKTQYF. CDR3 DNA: TGCGCCAGCAGCCAAGAGAGAACAGAGAAGACCCAGTACTTC.

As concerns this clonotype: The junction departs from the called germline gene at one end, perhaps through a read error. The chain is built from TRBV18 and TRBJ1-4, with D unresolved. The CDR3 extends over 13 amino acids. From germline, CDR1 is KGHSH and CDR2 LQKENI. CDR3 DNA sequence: TGTGCCAGCCCACCCCAAATCGATGAAAAACTGTTTTTT. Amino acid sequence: CASPPQIDEKLFF.

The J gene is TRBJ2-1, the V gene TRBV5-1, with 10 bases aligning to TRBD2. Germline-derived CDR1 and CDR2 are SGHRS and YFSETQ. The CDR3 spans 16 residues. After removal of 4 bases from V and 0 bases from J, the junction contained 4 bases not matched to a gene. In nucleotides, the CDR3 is TGCGCCAGCAGCATCCCTAGCGGGAGCTCCTACAATGAGCAGTTCTTC. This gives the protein CASSIPSGSSYNEQFF.

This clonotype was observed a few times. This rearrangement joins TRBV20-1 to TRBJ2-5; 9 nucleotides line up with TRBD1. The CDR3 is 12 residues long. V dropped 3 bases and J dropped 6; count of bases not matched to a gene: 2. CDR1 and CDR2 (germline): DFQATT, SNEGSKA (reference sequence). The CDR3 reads CSARGQGQTQYF. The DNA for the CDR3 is TGCAGTGCTAGGGGACAGGGACAGACCCAGTACTTC.

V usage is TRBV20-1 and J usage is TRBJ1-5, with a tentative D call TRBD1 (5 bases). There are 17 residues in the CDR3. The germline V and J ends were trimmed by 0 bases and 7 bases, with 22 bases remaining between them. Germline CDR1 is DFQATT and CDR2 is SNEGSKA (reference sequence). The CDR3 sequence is CSARDRLGGGPAQPQHF. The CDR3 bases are TGCAGTGCTAGAGATCGCCTTGGGGGGGGACCCGCCCAGCCCCAGCATTTT.

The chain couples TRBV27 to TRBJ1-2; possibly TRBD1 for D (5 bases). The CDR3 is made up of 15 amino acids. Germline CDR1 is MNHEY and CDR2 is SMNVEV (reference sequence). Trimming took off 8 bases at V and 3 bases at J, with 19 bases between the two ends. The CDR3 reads CASRVRPIGDYGYTF. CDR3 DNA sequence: TGTGCCAGCCGAGTAAGACCAATAGGGGACTATGGCTACACCTTC.

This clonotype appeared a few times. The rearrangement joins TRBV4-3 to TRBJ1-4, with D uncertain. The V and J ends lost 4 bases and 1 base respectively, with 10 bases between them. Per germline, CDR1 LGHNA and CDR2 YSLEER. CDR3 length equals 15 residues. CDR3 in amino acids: CASSPGVLTNEKLFF. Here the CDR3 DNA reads TGCGCCAGCAGCCCTGGCGTGCTAACTAATGAAAAACTGTTTTTT.

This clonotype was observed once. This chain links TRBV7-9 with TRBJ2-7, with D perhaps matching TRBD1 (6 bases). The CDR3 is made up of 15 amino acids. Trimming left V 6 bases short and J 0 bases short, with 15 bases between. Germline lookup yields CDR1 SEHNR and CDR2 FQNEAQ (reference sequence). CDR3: CASRSGQPSSYEQYF. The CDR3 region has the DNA TGTGCCAGCAGATCAGGACAGCCTAGCTCCTACGAGCAGTACTTC.

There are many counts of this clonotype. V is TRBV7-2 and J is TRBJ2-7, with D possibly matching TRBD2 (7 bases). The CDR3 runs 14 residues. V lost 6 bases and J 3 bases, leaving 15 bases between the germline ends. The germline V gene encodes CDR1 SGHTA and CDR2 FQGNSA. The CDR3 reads CASRSRGADYEQYF. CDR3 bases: TGTGCCAGCAGGAGTCGGGGGGCCGACTACGAGCAGTACTTC.

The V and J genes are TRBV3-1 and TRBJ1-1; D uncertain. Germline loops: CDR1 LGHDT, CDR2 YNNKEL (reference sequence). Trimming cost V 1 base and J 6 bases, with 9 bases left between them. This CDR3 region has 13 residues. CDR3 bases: TGTGCCAGCAGCCAAGTTGAAGGGTCTGAAGCTTTCTTT. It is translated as CASSQVEGSEAFF.